These T cell receptor beta chains were read from a single sample in a study of blood T cell repertoires in COVID-19. The repertoire was sequenced with immunoSEQ multiplex PCR; TCRdb's copy has only in-frame clones and lacks some. The sample carries approximately 210,000 clones, around four fifths recorded once. The sample taken for sequencing was peripheral blood. These receptors all stem from a man in his fifties or sixties with COVID-19, enrolled during active disease. Each CDR3 is given with its conserved first and last residue. The D gene is left open where the match is weak. Clone size is not always given. Where it is, it says once, few, many or a class for expanded clones.

>TRBJ1-4|TRBV6-5|.|.
TGTGCCACCTCAGGAGGGGTTTCTAATGAAAAACTGTTTTTT
CATSGGVSNEKLFF
>TRBJ1-1|TRBV11-2|many|.
TGTGCCAGCAGCGTCAGGGTTCCGCCTGAAGCTTTCTTT
CASSVRVPPEAFF
>TRBJ2-5|TRBV27|.|TRBD2
TGTGCCAGCAGTCGGGGGGTTATAAATGGAGAGACCCAGTACTTC
CASSRGVINGETQYF
>TRBJ2-5|TRBV29-1|.|TRBD1
TGCAGCGTTGAAGGGGGACAGAAAGAGACCCAGTACTTC
CSVEGGQKETQYF
>TRBJ1-2|TRBV6-2/TRBV6-3|.|.
TGTGCCAGCAGTACCCCCCAAGGGGTGTATGGCTACACCTTC
CASSTPQGVYGYTF
>TRBJ2-6|TRBV2|.|TRBD1
TGTGCCAGTGGGGACAGGTCCCCCCTTGGGGCCAACGTCCTGACTTTC
CASGDRSPLGANVLTF
>TRBJ1-2|TRBV6-5|.|TRBD1
TGTGCCAGCAGTTCCTCCGGGACAGGAGTAGGCTACACCTTC
CASSSSGTGVGYTF
>TRBJ1-1|TRBV7-9|.|.
TGTGCCAGCAGCCCAGGGTCCCGACAGTTTGAAACTGAAGCTTTCTTT
CASSPGSRQFETEAFF
>TRBJ2-2|TRBV19|.|TRBD2
TGTGCCAGTACCGCCCCCCGTAGCGGGAGGGTCGGCACCGGGGAGCTGTTTTTT
CASTAPRSGRVGTGELFF
>TRBJ1-6|TRBV11-2|.|.
TGTGCCAGCAGCTCGACAAGATTCACCTATAATTCACCCCTCCACTTT
CASSSTRFTYNSPLHF
>TRBJ1-5|TRBV29-1|.|TRBD1
TGCAGCGTTAGACAGGGAAATCAGCCCCAGCATTTT
CSVRQGNQPQHF
>TRBJ1-1|TRBV5-4|.|.
TGTGCCAGCACCCTCGGGGGGGGTACGCTGAACACTGAAGCTTTCTTT
CASTLGGGTLNTEAFF
>TRBJ2-2|TRBV5-1|.|.
TGCGCCAGCAGCTCGAGCTTTAGCGGGAACACCGGGGAGCTGTTTTTT
CASSSSFSGNTGELFF
>TRBJ2-1|TRBV24-1|.|.
TGTGCCACCAGTGGAGCGGGCCGCTTCTACAATGAGCAGTTCTTC
CATSGAGRFYNEQFF
>TRBJ2-7|TRBV6-6|.|.
TGTGCCAGCAAGGACAGCTACGAGCAGTACTTC
CASKDSYEQYF
>TRBJ2-2|TRBV27|.|.
TGTGCCAGCAGTTTACTGAACACCGGGGAGCTGTTTTTT
CASSLLNTGELFF
>TRBJ1-1|TRBV7-3|few|.
TGTGCCAGCAGCTTAGAGGGGAACACTGAAGCTTTCTTT
CASSLEGNTEAFF
>TRBJ1-1|TRBV12-3/TRBV12-4|.|.
TGTGCCAGCAGCTTCGGGGGAGGCACTGAAGCTTTCTTT
CASSFGGGTEAFF
>TRBJ2-3|TRBV6-5|.|TRBD1
TGTGCCAGCACCCGGTGGGGGACAGGGACAGATACGCAGTATTTT
CASTRWGTGTDTQYF
>TRBJ2-7|TRBV10-2|.|.
TGCGCCAGCGCCGGAGGTGGCGAGCAGTACTTC
CASAGGGEQYF
>TRBJ1-2|TRBV10-3|.|.
TGTGCCATCACCACCGAACGGACAGTTAACTATGGCTACACCTTC
CAITTERTVNYGYTF
>TRBJ1-3|TRBV5-4|.|.
TGTGCCAGCAGTCGGACTCGCCTCGGGTCTGGAAACACCATATATTTT
CASSRTRLGSGNTIYF
>TRBJ1-5|TRBV15|.|.
TGTGCCACCAGCAGAGAAAAGTTTGAGGTCCGGGGTCAGCCCCAGCATTTT
CATSREKFEVRGQPQHF
>TRBJ1-4|TRBV7-8|.|.
TGTGCCAGCAGCTACCGACACATAGCAACTAATGAAAAACTGTTTTTT
CASSYRHIATNEKLFF
>TRBJ1-1|TRBV19|few|.
TGTGCCAGTAGCCCAGGGGAACAGGGAAGGGCCACTGAAGCTTTCTTT
CASSPGEQGRATEAFF
>TRBJ1-1|TRBV9|few|TRBD1
TGTGCCAGCAGCGGAGGACAGGGCCACACTGAAGCTTTCTTT
CASSGGQGHTEAFF
>TRBJ1-3|TRBV2|.|.
TGTGCCAGCAGTGTCGTTAGCTCTGGAAACACCATATATTTT
CASSVVSSGNTIYF
>TRBJ2-2|TRBV7-2|.|.
TGTGCCAGCAGCTTAAGGTGGACTTACACCGGGGAGCTGTTTTTT
CASSLRWTYTGELFF
>TRBJ2-5|TRBV5-4|.|.
TGTGCCAGCAGCAGCTTTTTCGAGGCAGGGCCACAAGAGACCCAGTACTTC
CASSSFFEAGPQETQYF
>TRBJ2-5|TRBV5-1|.|.
TGCGCCAGCAGCCCTGACGGAGGAAACCAAGAGACCCAGTACTTC
CASSPDGGNQETQYF
>TRBJ2-1|TRBV15|.|TRBD2
TGTGCCACCAGCAGAGAAGGGTTTAACGGGAGACTAGCGGGTGCAGAACGCAATGAGCAGTTCTTC
CATSREGFNGRLAGAERNEQFF
>TRBJ2-1|TRBV3-1/TRBV3-2|.|TRBD2
TGTGCCAGCAGCCAGGGACTAGCGGCAAACAATGAGCAGTTCTTC
CASSQGLAANNEQFF
>TRBJ1-1|TRBV10-3|.|.
TGTGCCACCCTTGACAGGAACACTGAAGCTTTCTTT
CATLDRNTEAFF